A single sample is the source of the 14 T cell receptor beta chains below, sequenced in a study of identical twins. Each CDR3 protein is one row after TCRdb ran MiXCR on the 5' RACE reads. The sample gives about 550,000 distinct CDR3 sequences, around 22% of which show up once; around 0.48% is in the top ten. This sample also belongs to another study, concerning yellow fever vaccine responses in identical twins.

The sample taken for sequencing was CD4+ T cells sorted from blood. The receptor set was obtained from a woman between 18 and 29 years old in good health.

The rearrangement links TRBV12-3 or TRBV12-4 to TRBJ2-7, with TRBD2 matching over 14 bases. Germline trimming cut 7 bases from V and 2 bases from J; bases unmatched to any gene: 19. The CDR3 has 20 residues. The CDR3 bases are TGTGCCAGCACTCCTCAACCCCTCGGGACTAGCGGGAGTCAGACCTACGAGCAGTACTTC. This gives the protein CASTPQPLGTSGSQTYEQYF.

Only one count was recorded for this clonotype. The chain combines TRBV3-1 with TRBJ1-5; D unclear. Germline CDR1 LGHDT, CDR2 YNNKEL (reference sequence). The CDR3 loop spans 15 amino acids. Trimming took 1 base from V and 7 from J, leaving 14 bases between them. CDR3 protein: CASSQGSAALQPQHF. CDR3 nucleotides: TGTGCCAGCAGCCAAGGGAGCGCAGCCTTGCAGCCCCAGCATTTT.

The CDR3 loop reads CASSPRQGAGGYTF. The DNA for the CDR3 is TGTGCCAGCAGTCCCAGACAGGGGGCAGGAGGCTACACCTTC. The V and J genes are TRBV12-3 or TRBV12-4 and TRBJ1-2; 10 bases align to TRBD1. The CDR3 contains 14 residues. V trimming: 5 bases; J trimming: 8 bases; junction bases outside the gene matches: 8.

This chain uses TRBV7-3 with TRBJ2-3, with D hard to call. Germline lookup yields CDR1 SGHTA and CDR2 FQGTGA. Deletions cut 3 bases from V and 2 bases from J, with 12 bases between. The CDR3 is 15 amino acids. The CDR3 coding sequence is TGTGCCAGCAGCTTCCGCTCGCGGAACACAGATACGCAGTATTTT. This sequence encodes CASSFRSRNTDTQYF.

This clonotype came up a few times. This chain uses TRBV27 with TRBJ2-6, with 7 positions matching TRBD1. Trimming took 5 bases from V and 1 from J; bases not matched to a gene: 11. Germline loops: CDR1 MNHEY, CDR2 SMNVEV (reference sequence). The CDR3 has 18 residues. CDR3 sequence: CASSPRTGLASGANVLTF. The DNA for the CDR3 is TGTGCCAGCAGTCCCCGGACAGGACTGGCATCTGGGGCCAACGTCCTGACTTTC. The whole variable domain, filled in from reference TRBV27 and TRBJ2-6, reads EAQVTQNPRYLITVTGKKLTVTCSQNMNHEYMSWYRQDPGLGLRQIYYSMNVEVTDKGDVPEGYKVSRKEKRNFPLILESPSPNQTSLYFCASSPRTGLASGANVLTFGAGSRLTVL.

The chain is built from TRBV24-1 and TRBJ2-1, with no clear D. The length of the CDR3 is 15 residues. Germline CDR1 and CDR2: KGHDR and SFDVKD. The V end lost 5 bases, the J end lost 7 bases, and 17 bases lay between the germline ends. CDR3 residues: CATSAPESFGNEQFF. In DNA form, the CDR3 reads TGTGCCACCAGTGCCCCGGAGAGTTTCGGGAATGAGCAGTTCTTC.

This clonotype appeared a few times. V and J are TRBV7-9 and TRBJ2-5; D uncertain. V gave up 3 bases and J gave up 5 bases, with 10 bases separating them. There are 13 residues in the CDR3. CDR1 and CDR2 (germline): SEHNR, FQNEAQ (reference sequence). The CDR3 region has the DNA TGTGCCAGCAGCTTTGGGATGGGGGAGACCCAGTACTTC. Translated: CASSFGMGETQYF.

The CDR3 loop reads CASSYSGTGGPRDNEQFF. The CDR3 nucleotides read TGTGCCAGCAGTTACTCCGGGACAGGGGGCCCCCGGGACAATGAGCAGTTCTTC. The V and J genes are TRBV6-2 or TRBV6-3 and TRBJ2-1; 12 bases match TRBD1. V lost 0 bases to trimming and J lost 5 bases; unmatched junction nucleotides: 8. The CDR3 spans 18 residues. Germline values: CDR1 MNHEY, CDR2 SVGEGT.

This clonotype was seen repeatedly, ten times or more. The chain combines TRBV4-1 with TRBJ2-5, with D perhaps matching TRBD2 (5 bases). The CDR3 loop spans 13 amino acids. V lost 4 bases and J 4 bases, leaving 10 bases between the germline ends. The germline gives CDR1 MGHRA, CDR2 YSYEKL. Written as DNA, the CDR3 is TGCGCCAGCAGCCGCTTGGAGGTAGAGACCCAGTACTTC. Amino acid sequence: CASSRLEVETQYF.

J is TRBJ2-1 and V is TRBV2; possible D gene TRBD1, 6 bases. The CDR3 runs to 16 residues. The germline gives CDR1 SNHLY, CDR2 FYNNEI. The ends were cut back, 8 bases at V and 7 bases at J, with 24 bases in the middle. The CDR3 coding sequence is TGTGCCAGCCGATCAAAGAGGAAACAGGGCGGGAATGAGCAGTTCTTC. Protein: CASRSKRKQGGNEQFF. Drawing the rest from reference TRBV2 and TRBJ2-1, the complete variable domain is EPEVTQTPSHQVTQMGQEVILRCVPISNHLYFYWYRQILGQKVEFLVSFYNNEISEKSEIFDDQFSVERPDGSNFTLKIRSTKLEDSAMYFCASRSKRKQGGNEQFFGPGTRLTVL.

This sequence joins TRBV20-1 and TRBJ2-7; TRBD1 agrees at 7 bases. This CDR3 is 13 amino acids long. The germline V gene encodes CDR1 DFQATT and CDR2 SNEGSKA (reference sequence). J was trimmed by 2 bases and V by 3 bases; bases with no gene match: 4. CDR3 nucleotide sequence: TGCAGTGCTAGTCAGGGACAGACCTACGAGCAGTACGTC. Encoded protein: CSASQGQTYEQYV.

This clonotype has more than one count but fewer than ten. The chain carries TRBV6-5 and TRBJ1-1, with 7 nucleotides matching TRBD1. The V and J ends lost 7 bases and 0 bases, in that order; junction bases with no gene match: 5. This CDR3 region has 14 residues. Germline CDR1 and CDR2: MNHEY and SVGAGI. This CDR3 is CASKKGALNTEAFF. Here the CDR3 DNA reads TGTGCCAGCAAAAAGGGGGCCTTGAACACTGAAGCTTTCTTT.

This chain connects TRBV2 to TRBJ1-2; 7 bases match TRBD1. V lost 8 bases and J lost 5; bases outside the gene matches: 2. Germline V gives CDR1 SNHLY, CDR2 FYNNEI. The CDR3 runs to 11 residues. The CDR3 reads CASGQAYGYTF. DNA for the CDR3: TGTGCCAGCGGACAGGCTTATGGCTACACCTTC.

J is TRBJ1-6 and V is TRBV10-3, with D possibly TRBD1 on 5 matching bases. The CDR3 has 18 residues. Between the trimmed V and J ends, which lost 8 bases and 9 bases, there was a span of 29 bases. Germline CDR1 ENHRY, CDR2 SYGVKD. The CDR3: CAISLYPGQGPDSSPLHF. CDR3 nucleotides: TGTGCCATCTCCTTGTATCCAGGGCAAGGGCCCGATAGTTCACCCCTCCACTTT.